These 26 T cell receptor beta chains originate from one sample sequenced in a study of long-term antiretroviral therapy in people with HIV. The immunoSEQ assay was v3.0, run at survey level. Assay used: immunoSEQ multiplex PCR; TCRdb lists only in-frame clones, some missing. The table has thousands of clones, around 73% seen once. This specimen consisted of unsorted PBMCs, obtained 0.2 years after starting antiretroviral therapy. Receptor source: a man aged 40-55 years with HIV.

The genes are TRBV11-2 and TRBJ2-3; either TRBD1 or TRBD2 may fit D (6 bases each). CDR3 size: 13 residues. CDR1 and CDR2 from the germline V gene are SGHAT and FQNNGV. Trimming shortened V by 1 base and J by 14 bases, and 16 bases separated the two germline ends. CDR3 residues: CASSLGQLGGRYF. The DNA for the CDR3 is TGTGCCAGCAGCTTAGGACAGCTCGGGGGCCGGTATTTT.

V and J are TRBV4-2 and TRBJ2-5; 11 positions agree with TRBD2. This CDR3 has 15 amino acids. Germline CDR1 and CDR2: LGHNA and YNFKEQ. After removal of 2 bases from V and 2 bases from J, the junction contained 1 base not matched to a gene. The CDR3 loop reads CASSQRLAGQETQYF. CDR3 sequence (DNA): TGTGCCAGCAGCCAACGACTAGCGGGGCAAGAGACCCAGTACTTC.

This clone was detected only a few times. The CDR3 here is CASSAGLTNTEAFF. CDR3 sequence (DNA): TGTGCCAGCAGCGCCGGACTGACGAACACTGAAGCTTTCTTT. The V gene is TRBV7-9, the J gene TRBJ1-1; D gene ambiguous. The CDR3 runs to 14 residues. The germline V and J ends were trimmed by 5 bases and 1 base, with 11 bases remaining between them. Germline CDR1 is SEHNR and CDR2 is FQNEAQ (reference sequence).

This clone was counted between two and nine times. This sequence joins TRBV4-1 and TRBJ1-2; perhaps TRBD1 as D (6 bases). Trimming shortened V by 1 base and J by 4 bases, and 7 bases separated the two germline ends. This CDR3 spans 13 amino acids. CDR1 and CDR2 from the germline V gene are MGHRA and YSYEKL. CDR3 amino acids: CASSQGTAYGYTF. CDR3 DNA: TGCGCCAGCAGCCAAGGGACAGCCTATGGCTACACCTTC.

This sequence joins TRBV6-5 and TRBJ2-1; 9 bases are shared with TRBD2. Germline loops: CDR1 MNHEY, CDR2 SVGAGI. V trimming: 2 bases; J trimming: 8 bases; junction bases outside the gene matches: 4. This CDR3 comprises 14 residues. In DNA form, the CDR3 reads TGTGCCAGCAGTTACGTGGCGGGGGGGCATGAGCAGTTCTTC. This encodes CASSYVAGGHEQFF.

V gene TRBV5-1 combines with J gene TRBJ2-2; 11 nucleotides match TRBD1. Trimming took 5 bases from V and 4 from J; bases not matched to a gene: 10. Germline loops: CDR1 SGHRS, CDR2 YFSETQ. This CDR3 comprises 17 residues. The CDR3 DNA is TGCGCCAGCAGGGACCTTAGGACAGGGGGCGTCACCGGGGAGCTGTTTTTT. It encodes CASRDLRTGGVTGELFF.

The V gene is TRBV5-1, the J gene TRBJ1-2; 9 nucleotides agree with TRBD1. Germline lookup yields CDR1 SGHRS and CDR2 YFSETQ. J gave up 5 bases and V 3 bases, and 5 bases lay outside the gene matches. The CDR3 spans 14 residues. CDR3 loop: CASSSGTGYYGYTF. The CDR3 DNA reads TGCGCCAGCAGCTCCGGGACAGGGTATTATGGCTACACCTTC. Combining the CDR3 with reference TRBV5-1 and TRBJ1-2 gives the whole variable domain KAGVTQTPRYLIKTRGQQVTLSCSPISGHRSVSWYQQTPGQGLQFLFEYFSETQRNKGNFPGRFSGRQFSNSRSEMNVSTLELGDSALYLCASSSGTGYYGYTFGSGTRLTVV.

Worth noting for this clone: Mismatch with germline at one junction end may stem from a read error. V and J are TRBV6-1 and TRBJ2-1; D is tentatively TRBD1 or TRBD2 (5 bases each). CDR3 length: 15 amino acids. Germline lookup yields CDR1 MNHNS and CDR2 SASEGT. The CDR3 is CASREAGSSYNEQFF. CDR3 nucleotides: TGTGCCAGCAGAGAAGCAGGGAGCTCCTACAATGAGCAGTTCTTC.

This rearrangement joins TRBV5-5 to TRBJ1-1; D unclear. This CDR3 is 13 amino acids long. The germline V and J ends were trimmed by 2 bases and 6 bases, with 11 bases remaining between them. Germline lookup yields CDR1 SGHKS and CDR2 YYEKEE (reference sequence). CDR3 nucleotides: TGTGCCAGCAGCTTAGTGGGAAGTTCTGAAGCTTTCTTT. It is translated as CASSLVGSSEAFF.

A note on this clone: At one boundary the junction diverges from the germline segment, which might be a read error. This chain connects TRBV6-1 to TRBJ2-7; either TRBD1 or TRBD2 may supply D (5 bases each). The CDR3 totals 12 residues. Germline CDR1 and CDR2: MNHNS and SASEGT. The CDR3 spells CASRQEGTSGHF. The CDR3 DNA reads TGTGCCAGCAGACAAGAGGGGACCTCAGGGCACTTC.

The chain carries TRBV27 and TRBJ1-2; tentatively, D is TRBD1 (5 bases). The germline V gene encodes CDR1 MNHEY and CDR2 SMNVEV (reference sequence). Between the trimmed V and J ends, which lost 9 bases and 5 bases, there was a span of 13 bases. This CDR3 is 12 amino acids long. CDR3: CASLWGRYGYTF. The CDR3, as DNA: TGTGCCAGTTTATGGGGGAGGTATGGCTACACCTTC.

By share, this clone ranks as medium-sized (0.01 to 0.1%). This rearrangement joins TRBV6-5 to TRBJ2-7; 8 bases agree with TRBD1. Germline V gene sequence: CDR1 MNHEY, CDR2 SVGAGI. The CDR3 is 14 amino acids. The V segment lost 5 bases and the J segment 5 bases; nucleotides outside the gene matches: 8. CDR3 amino acids: CASSLVAGGHEQYF. The CDR3 DNA is TGTGCCAGCAGTCTGGTGGCAGGGGGCCACGAGCAGTACTTC.

The genes are TRBV10-3 and TRBJ1-1, with D hard to call. V was pared by 2 bases and J by 2 bases, with 18 bases between. The germline V gene has CDR1 ENHRY and CDR2 SYGVKD. The CDR3 loop spans 17 amino acids. The CDR3 is CAISEVAELAFNTEAFF. For the CDR3, the DNA is TGTGCCATCAGTGAGGTGGCAGAGCTAGCCTTCAACACTGAAGCTTTCTTT.

This clone was recorded only once. This rearrangement joins TRBV10-3 to TRBJ2-7; D remains ambiguous. Trimming pared 4 bases from V and 4 bases from J, leaving 8 bases between. CDR1 and CDR2 from the germline V gene are ENHRY and SYGVKD. The CDR3 contains 12 residues. CDR3 DNA: TGTGCCATCAGTGTCGACTTTTACGAGCAGTACTTC. Protein: CAISVDFYEQYF.

Written as DNA, the CDR3 is TGTGCCAGCAGCTCCCCACACGTCTTCCTCACCCAGGGTGGGGAGCTGTTTTTT. Amino acid sequence: CASSSPHVFLTQGGELFF. The rearrangement joins TRBV7-9 to TRBJ2-2, with a tentative D call TRBD1 (5 bases). CDR3 length equals 18 residues. The ends were cut back, 4 bases at V and 8 bases at J, with 26 bases in the middle. Looked up from germline, CDR1 is SEHNR and CDR2 is FQNEAQ (reference sequence). Full variable domain (missing parts from reference TRBV7-9 and TRBJ2-2): DTGVSQNPRHKITKRGQNVTFRCDPISEHNRLYWYRQTLGQGPEFLTYFQNEAQLEKSRLLSDRFSAERPKGSFSTLEIQRTEQGDSAMYLCASSSPHVFLTQGGELFFGEGSRLTVL.

Sample share makes this clone medium-sized. The rearrangement links TRBV2 to TRBJ2-7; TRBD1 aligns across 9 bases. Losses at the gene ends were 1 base for V and 0 bases for J; bases not matched to a gene: 10. Germline assignment: CDR1 SNHLY and CDR2 FYNNEI. The CDR3 is 18 amino acids. CDR3: CASSEEGFTGGLSYEQYF. CDR3 DNA sequence: TGTGCCAGCAGTGAAGAGGGTTTTACAGGGGGCCTCTCCTACGAGCAGTACTTC.

The rearrangement joins TRBV4-2 to TRBJ2-1; the D call may be TRBD1 or TRBD2 (6 bases each). CDR3 length equals 15 residues. Germline CDR1 LGHNA, CDR2 YNFKEQ. Trimming left V 0 bases short and J 1 base short, with 7 bases between. CDR3 coding DNA: TGTGCCAGCAGCCAAGAAGGGGGGTCCTACAATGAGCAGTTCTTC. Translating it yields CASSQEGGSYNEQFF.

The rearrangement joins TRBV30 to TRBJ2-6; D ambiguous. The CDR3 has 14 amino acids. In germline, CDR1 is GTSNPN, CDR2 SVGIG (reference sequence). Trimming pared 2 bases from V and 4 bases from J, leaving 9 bases between. This CDR3 reads CAWSSSSGANVLTF. CDR3 sequence (DNA): TGTGCCTGGAGTTCAAGTTCGGGGGCCAACGTCCTGACTTTC.

This clone was detected only a few times. This rearrangement joins TRBV5-8 to TRBJ2-3, with 12 bases aligning to TRBD1. After removal of 3 bases from V and 4 bases from J, the junction contained 6 bases not matched to a gene. Germline V gene sequence: CDR1 SGHTS, CDR2 YDEGEE. The CDR3 is made up of 16 amino acids. The DNA of the CDR3 is TGTGCCAGCAGCTGGGGACAGGGGGCGCTGGCAGATACGCAGTATTTT. It is translated as CASSWGQGALADTQYF.

The chain combines TRBV6-9 with TRBJ2-7; TRBD1 is a possible D gene (5 bases). The CDR3 has 14 amino acids. Germline V CDR1 and CDR2: MNHGY, SVAAGI. The V and J ends lost 4 bases and 3 bases respectively, with 13 bases between them. CDR3 in DNA: TGTGCCAGCAGTTTACCTCAGACAGACTACGAGCAGTACTTC. Translating it yields CASSLPQTDYEQYF.

This clone has more than one count but fewer than ten. The chain uses TRBV4-1 and TRBJ1-1; unclear D gene. Germline V gives CDR1 MGHRA, CDR2 YSYEKL. The CDR3 length is 15 residues. V gave up 1 base and J gave up 4 bases, with 13 bases separating them. The CDR3 region is CASSQVGRASTEAFF. CDR3 nucleotides: TGCGCCAGCAGCCAAGTCGGGAGGGCCAGCACTGAAGCTTTCTTT.

The J gene is TRBJ1-5, the V gene TRBV4-1; possible D gene TRBD1, 6 bases. Trimming pared 4 bases from V and 5 bases from J, leaving 15 bases between. The CDR3 consists of 15 residues. Germline CDR1 reads MGHRA; CDR2 reads YSYEKL. CDR3 loop: CASSLFEEGDQPQHF. The CDR3 region has the DNA TGCGCCAGCAGCCTGTTCGAGGAGGGGGATCAGCCCCAGCATTTT.

The gene calls are TRBV18 and TRBJ2-2; D gene uncertain. The germline gives CDR1 KGHSH, CDR2 LQKENI. V was shortened by 6 bases and J by 1 base, with 12 bases between the two germline ends. This CDR3 comprises 15 residues. The CDR3 reads CASSLAGLNTGELFF. The CDR3 DNA sequence: TGTGCCAGCTCTTTAGCAGGCTTGAACACCGGGGAGCTGTTTTTT.

The chain links TRBV19 to TRBJ2-3, with TRBD1 identical over 12 bases. The CDR3 length is 14 residues. Unmatched junction bases numbered 6, after V lost 10 bases and J lost 4 bases. From germline, CDR1 is LNHDA and CDR2 SQIVND (reference sequence). DNA of the CDR3: TGTGCCACACGGGACAGGGGGCGCGCAGATACGCAGTATTTT. This sequence encodes CATRDRGRADTQYF. The entire variable domain, with the rest obtained from reference TRBV19 and TRBJ2-3, is as follows: DGGITQSPKYLFRKEGQNVTLSCEQNLNHDAMYWYRQDPGQGLRLIYYSQIVNDFQKGDIAEGYSVSREKKESFPLTVTSAQKNPTAFYLCATRDRGRADTQYFGPGTRLTVL.

The chain is built from TRBV2 and TRBJ1-1, with D uncertain. CDR3 size: 12 residues. Germline CDR1 and CDR2: SNHLY and FYNNEI. V was shortened by 4 bases and J by 3 bases, with 6 bases between the two germline ends. The CDR3 nucleotides read TGTGCCAGCAGTGTCGGTGACACTGAAGCTTTCTTT. Amino acid sequence: CASSVGDTEAFF.

The chain recombines TRBV12-5 with TRBJ1-1, with D uncertain. The germline V gene encodes CDR1 LGHNT and CDR2 FRNRAP. There are 13 residues in the CDR3. Trimming took off 7 bases at V and 1 base at J, with 10 bases between the two ends. For the CDR3, the DNA is TGTGCTAGTGCTAGACAAGAGAACACTGAAGCTTTCTTT. As protein: CASARQENTEAFF.